These T cell receptor beta chains were read from a single sample in a study of vaccination and CD4 T cells after COVID-19. Each CDR3 protein is one row after TCRdb ran MiXCR on the PCR reads. The sample lists roughly 14,000 distinct CDR3 sequences; around 24% were seen once. Their target antigens are unknown. The sequencing here drew on CD4+ T cells from blood, cultured in vitro, taken after SARS-CoV-2 vaccination. The receptors originated from a human donor who had recovered from COVID-19. Each CDR3 is given with its conserved first and last residue.

j_call: TRBJ1-1
v_call: TRBV6-1
cdr3_aa: CASINRGEWGTEAFF

j_call: TRBJ1-5
v_call: TRBV12-3/TRBV12-4
cdr3_aa: CASSLRQRNQPQHF

j_call: TRBJ2-1
v_call: TRBV12-3/TRBV12-4
cdr3_aa: CASEPGGTSGSHEQFF

j_call: TRBJ2-7
v_call: TRBV6-5
cdr3_aa: CASSYQGQYEQYF

j_call: TRBJ2-1
v_call: TRBV4-2
cdr3_aa: CASSQITSGRAVGYNEQFF

j_call: TRBJ2-3
v_call: TRBV5-4
cdr3_aa: CASSPSGSSADTQYF

j_call: TRBJ2-7
v_call: TRBV18
cdr3_aa: CASSTGPSKPGQYF

j_call: TRBJ2-1
v_call: TRBV6-1
cdr3_aa: CASFLWAVSGIKYNEQFF

j_call: TRBJ1-4
v_call: TRBV6-1
cdr3_aa: CASKGQGATNEKLFF

j_call: TRBJ1-1
v_call: TRBV6-1
cdr3_aa: CASNQGPLLLSNTEAFF

j_call: TRBJ2-1
v_call: TRBV24-1
cdr3_aa: CATSDLRRGSEQFF

j_call: TRBJ1-5
v_call: TRBV6-1
cdr3_aa: CASSRVPRGNQPQHF

j_call: TRBJ2-7
v_call: TRBV7-8
cdr3_aa: CASSLAVAGDRNEQYF

j_call: TRBJ1-3
v_call: TRBV6-4
cdr3_aa: CARFMNGVLNTIYF

j_call: TRBJ2-7
v_call: TRBV6-1
cdr3_aa: CASRIKGSDEQYF

j_call: TRBJ2-2
v_call: TRBV6-2/TRBV6-3
cdr3_aa: CASSYGDTLNTGELFF

j_call: TRBJ2-7
v_call: TRBV19
cdr3_aa: CASKNRGGRSDEQYF

j_call: TRBJ1-2
v_call: TRBV7-2
cdr3_aa: CASRRPRQGDGYTF

j_call: TRBJ2-1
v_call: TRBV7-2
cdr3_aa: CASSLLRTSSYNEQFF

j_call: TRBJ2-1
v_call: TRBV19
cdr3_aa: CASSIAGTKSFAYNEQFF

j_call: TRBJ2-2
v_call: TRBV19
cdr3_aa: CASSGTGAGELFF

j_call: TRBJ2-3
v_call: TRBV7-8
cdr3_aa: CASSWSERDTQYF

j_call: TRBJ2-7
v_call: TRBV11-2
cdr3_aa: CASSLGVQDPNSYEQYF

j_call: TRBJ1-3
v_call: TRBV28
cdr3_aa: CASSPPRLISGNTIYF

j_call: TRBJ1-2
v_call: TRBV28
cdr3_aa: CASSRSDRSGGYTF

j_call: TRBJ2-3
v_call: TRBV18
cdr3_aa: CASSPSGSDTQYF

j_call: TRBJ2-7
v_call: TRBV27
cdr3_aa: CASSLRGTSRYF

j_call: TRBJ2-5
v_call: TRBV11-2
cdr3_aa: CASTASPQETQYF

j_call: TRBJ2-7
v_call: TRBV18
cdr3_aa: CASSPLGAYEQYF

j_call: TRBJ1-5
v_call: TRBV24-1
cdr3_aa: CATSPSHGSNQPQHF

j_call: TRBJ1-5
v_call: TRBV28
cdr3_aa: CASSFQQGGIHQPQHF